A selection of T cell receptor beta chains follows, all from one sample in a study of CD8 T cells in Susac syndrome. TCRdb re-called the immunoSEQ multiplex PCR reads with MiXCR, one entry per CDR3 protein. The data show around 130,000 distinct CDR3 sequences, over 75% seen once. Sequencing was carried out using CD8+ T cells from PBMCs. The source of these receptors is a human donor with multiple sclerosis. The CDR3 runs from the conserved cysteine through the conserved F or W. The D gene is left open where the match is weak. Where a row states a size, it is once, few, many or the class of an expanded clone; other rows omit it.

v_gene: TRBV7-6
d_gene: TRBD1
abundance: .
j_gene: TRBJ2-7
CDR3aa: CASSSDRVDYEQYF
CDR3nt: TGTGCCAGCAGCTCAGACAGGGTCGACTACGAGCAGTACTTC

v_gene: TRBV19
d_gene: .
abundance: .
j_gene: TRBJ2-5
CDR3aa: CASSIGSRTKETQYF
CDR3nt: TGTGCCAGTAGTATTGGAAGCAGGACTAAAGAGACCCAGTACTTC

v_gene: TRBV7-3
d_gene: TRBD1
abundance: few
j_gene: TRBJ2-3
CDR3aa: CASSLNRGRTDTQYF
CDR3nt: TGTGCCAGCAGCTTGAACAGGGGACGGACAGATACGCAGTATTTT

v_gene: TRBV27
d_gene: .
abundance: .
j_gene: TRBJ2-1
CDR3aa: CASSLLGNNEQFF
CDR3nt: TGTGCCAGCAGCTTGTTAGGGAACAATGAGCAGTTCTTC

v_gene: TRBV30
d_gene: .
abundance: .
j_gene: TRBJ2-5
CDR3aa: CAWSLGAEETQYF
CDR3nt: TGTGCCTGGAGTCTTGGGGCGGAAGAGACCCAGTACTTC

v_gene: TRBV7-9
d_gene: .
abundance: .
j_gene: TRBJ1-4
CDR3aa: CASSWRGATNEKLFF
CDR3nt: TGTGCCAGCAGCTGGCGGGGTGCAACTAATGAAAAACTGTTTTTT

v_gene: TRBV30
d_gene: .
abundance: .
j_gene: TRBJ1-4
CDR3aa: CAWSARAVENEKLFF
CDR3nt: TGTGCCTGGAGTGCTCGGGCGGTAGAGAATGAAAAACTGTTTTTT

v_gene: TRBV4-3
d_gene: TRBD2
abundance: few
j_gene: TRBJ2-3
CDR3aa: CASSQDLAGPADTQYF
CDR3nt: TGCGCCAGCAGCCAAGACCTAGCGGGACCCGCAGATACGCAGTATTTT

v_gene: TRBV10-3
d_gene: .
abundance: .
j_gene: TRBJ2-1
CDR3aa: CAISESAPARNEQFF
CDR3nt: TGTGCCATCAGTGAGTCGGCACCGGCTAGGAATGAGCAGTTCTTC

v_gene: TRBV2
d_gene: .
abundance: .
j_gene: TRBJ2-1
CDR3aa: CASSEDYEQFF
CDR3nt: TGTGCCAGCAGTGAGGACTATGAGCAGTTCTTC

v_gene: TRBV7-9
d_gene: TRBD1
abundance: once
j_gene: TRBJ1-1
CDR3aa: CASSLWTGMNTEAFF
CDR3nt: TGTGCCAGCAGCCTCTGGACAGGAATGAACACTGAAGCTTTCTTT

v_gene: TRBV7-9
d_gene: .
abundance: .
j_gene: TRBJ2-3
CDR3aa: CASRPLSGTTTDTQYF
CDR3nt: TGTGCCAGCAGACCACTTAGCGGTACGACCACAGATACGCAGTATTTT

v_gene: TRBV4-1
d_gene: TRBD1
abundance: .
j_gene: TRBJ2-7
CDR3aa: CASSQEFFMGTDYEQYF
CDR3nt: TGCGCCAGCAGCCAAGAATTCTTTATGGGGACAGACTACGAGCAGTACTTC

v_gene: TRBV30
d_gene: .
abundance: once
j_gene: TRBJ2-2
CDR3aa: CALGAITRAGELF
CDR3nt: TGTGCCTTAGGCGCCATTACCCGGGCCGGGGAGCTGTTT

v_gene: TRBV6-1
d_gene: .
abundance: .
j_gene: TRBJ1-4
CDR3aa: CATKKGDPTNEKLFF
CDR3nt: TGTGCCACCAAAAAGGGGGACCCAACTAATGAAAAACTGTTTTTT

v_gene: TRBV5-1
d_gene: TRBD1
abundance: .
j_gene: TRBJ2-1
CDR3aa: CASSLIRGNEQSF
CDR3nt: TGCGCCAGCAGCTTAATCAGGGGGAATGAGCAGTCCTTC

v_gene: TRBV19
d_gene: .
abundance: .
j_gene: TRBJ2-3
CDR3aa: CASSGPGDTQYF
CDR3nt: TGTGCCAGTAGTGGACCTGGGGATACGCAGTATTTT

v_gene: TRBV28
d_gene: .
abundance: .
j_gene: TRBJ2-7
CDR3aa: CASSQGPMSSYEQYF
CDR3nt: TGTGCCAGCAGTCAGGGACCTATGAGCTCCTACGAGCAGTACTTC

v_gene: TRBV20-1
d_gene: .
abundance: once
j_gene: TRBJ2-2
CDR3aa: CSAKWSGELFF
CDR3nt: TGCAGTGCTAAGTGGTCCGGGGAGCTGTTTTTT

v_gene: TRBV20-1
d_gene: TRBD2
abundance: .
j_gene: TRBJ2-5
CDR3aa: CSAAAGGALVETQYF
CDR3nt: TGCAGTGCGGCAGCGGGGGGGGCTTTAGTAGAGACCCAGTACTTC

v_gene: TRBV7-9
d_gene: TRBD1
abundance: .
j_gene: TRBJ1-1
CDR3aa: CASLLLQGDSEAFF
CDR3nt: TGTGCCAGCTTGTTATTACAGGGGGACTCTGAAGCTTTCTTT

v_gene: TRBV5-5
d_gene: .
abundance: .
j_gene: TRBJ2-3
CDR3aa: CASSRPPLGDTQYF
CDR3nt: TGTGCCAGCAGCCGGCCTCCACTGGGCGATACGCAGTATTTT

v_gene: TRBV27
d_gene: TRBD1
abundance: .
j_gene: TRBJ2-2
CDR3aa: CASSRQGAARYTGELFF
CDR3nt: TGTGCCAGCAGTCGACAGGGGGCGGCCCGTTACACCGGGGAGCTGTTTTTT

v_gene: TRBV3-1
d_gene: .
abundance: .
j_gene: TRBJ1-1
CDR3aa: CASSLGWTVNTEAFF
CDR3nt: TGTGCCAGCAGCCTTGGATGGACAGTGAACACTGAAGCTTTCTTT